The rows below give T cell receptor beta chains drawn from one sample of a study of beta chain features in type 1 diabetes. Repertoires were generated with immunoSEQ multiplex PCR, while TCRdb's copy carries only in-frame clones and drops some. The sample has 120,000 or so clones, 17% seen once. The sequenced sample was central memory CD4+ T cells from blood. The source is a man aged 18-30 years with type 1 diabetes. Both conserved end residues are part of each CDR3. The order of the fields is J gene, D gene, V gene, clone size, CDR3 DNA, CDR3 protein. D genes are given only for firm matches. Expanded clones are given a class, and other clones once, few, many or no size at all.

>TRBJ2-7|.|TRBV6-5|.
TGTGCCAGCAAACCGGACGGGGCCTACGTGCAGTACTTC
CASKPDGAYVQYF
>TRBJ1-1|.|TRBV27|.
TGTGCCAGCAGTTTATTCATGAACACTGAAGCTTTCTTT
CASSLFMNTEAFF
>TRBJ2-5|TRBD1|TRBV15|few
TGTGCCACCAGCAGAGCAAAACAGGGGGCCAAAGAGACCCAGTACTTC
CATSRAKQGAKETQYF
>TRBJ2-1|TRBD2|TRBV5-6|.
TGTGCCAGCAGCTTATTACTAGCGGGCGTCAATGAGCAGTTCTTC
CASSLLLAGVNEQFF
>TRBJ2-7|.|TRBV30|few
TGTGCCTGGAGTGTACGGCAGGCTCTATCCTACGAGCAGTACTTC
CAWSVRQALSYEQYF
>TRBJ1-1|.|TRBV30|few
TGTGCCTGGAGTCCCGGCACTGAAGCTTTCTTT
CAWSPGTEAFF
>TRBJ2-1|TRBD2|TRBV2|few
TGTGCCAGCAGACTAGCGGGGTACAATGAGCAGTTCTTC
CASRLAGYNEQFF
>TRBJ2-7|TRBD2|TRBV29-1|.
TGCAGCGCGGGACTAGCGAAAGACGAGCAGTACTTC
CSAGLAKDEQYF
>TRBJ2-2|.|TRBV21-1|few
TGTGCCAGCAGTTGGGCGCCGGATGACGGGGAGCTGTTTTTT
CASSWAPDDGELFF
>TRBJ2-7|TRBD1|TRBV7-3|.
TGTGCCAGCAGCCCGACCGGGACAGGATGGTCCGAGCAGTACTTC
CASSPTGTGWSEQYF
>TRBJ1-6|TRBD1|TRBV6-5|once
TGTGCCAGCAGTGCACAGGGGGGGGTAGGGACCCTCCACTTT
CASSAQGGVGTLHF
>TRBJ2-3|.|TRBV15|.
TGTGCCACCAGCAGAGAGGGGAGAGGGGCCGGAAGGGATACGCAGTATTTT
CATSREGRGAGRDTQYF
>TRBJ2-3|TRBD2|TRBV29-1|few
TGCAGCGCCTCGGGGGGGTCAGATACGCAGTATTTT
CSASGGSDTQYF
>TRBJ2-3|.|TRBV6-6|.
TGTGCCAGCAGCCTTAGGGGTGGCACAGATACGCAGTATTTT
CASSLRGGTDTQYF
>TRBJ2-5|.|TRBV6-5|few
TGTGCCAGCAGTTACTCATCCGAGACCCAGTACTTC
CASSYSSETQYF
>TRBJ2-7|TRBD2|TRBV7-2|.
TGTGCCAGCAGTCGTAGCGGGACCACCTCCTACGAGCAGTACTTC
CASSRSGTTSYEQYF
>TRBJ2-1|TRBD2|TRBV7-2|few
TGTGCCAGCAGCTCCCCCCCGGGACTAGCGGGAGACGAGCAGTTCTTC
CASSSPPGLAGDEQFF
>TRBJ1-5|.|TRBV14|few
TGTGCCAGCAGCCAAGATCGGAATCAGCCCCAGCATTTT
CASSQDRNQPQHF
>TRBJ2-4|.|TRBV5-4|many
TGTGCCAGCAGCACGGTACGGACGGACATTCAGTACTTC
CASSTVRTDIQYF
>TRBJ2-5|.|TRBV29-1|few
TGCAGCGTTGGTGGCAGGGCAGGGATAGAAGAGACCCAGTACTTC
CSVGGRAGIEETQYF
>TRBJ2-3|.|TRBV6-6|many
TGTGCCAGCAGTCCTGGTTGGGGGGACACAGATACGCAGTATTTT
CASSPGWGDTDTQYF
>TRBJ1-6|.|TRBV7-2|.
TGTGCCAGCCTACAAGGGGCCCTAGGGTCACCCCTCCACTTT
CASLQGALGSPLHF
>TRBJ2-7|.|TRBV18|few
TGTGCCAGCTCACCTCAACGGGAGCTTGACGAGCAGTACTTC
CASSPQRELDEQYF
>TRBJ2-3|.|TRBV30|few
TGTGCCTGGAGTCTTTCAGATACGCAGTATTTT
CAWSLSDTQYF
>TRBJ2-3|.|TRBV5-1|many
TGCGCCAGCTACCAAATGGGGGGCCGTAGGACAGATACGCAGTATTTT
CASYQMGGRRTDTQYF
>TRBJ2-1|TRBD2|TRBV9|.
TGTGCCAGCAGCCCATTAGGTGCTAGCGGGGGGTCTTACAATGAGCAGTTCTTC
CASSPLGASGGSYNEQFF
>TRBJ2-7|.|TRBV18|few
TGTGCCAGCTCACCGGGCGCGTTGAGGGAGCAGTACTTC
CASSPGALREQYF
>TRBJ2-3|TRBD1|TRBV4-1|many
TGCGCCAGCAGCCAAGATCCAGGGACAGGAGATACGCAGTATTTT
CASSQDPGTGDTQYF
>TRBJ2-2|.|TRBV14|.
TGTGCCAGCAGCCAAAGTTACACCGGGGAGCTGTTTTTT
CASSQSYTGELFF
>TRBJ1-1|.|TRBV15|.
TGTGCCACCAGCAGAGTGGGGACTGAAGCTTTCTTT
CATSRVGTEAFF
>TRBJ2-4|TRBD1|TRBV27|few
TGTGCCAGCAGACCTCTCCCGGGGACAGGGGGTGTAGCCAAAAACATTCAGTACTTC
CASRPLPGTGGVAKNIQYF
>TRBJ2-1|TRBD2|TRBV7-7|.
TGTGCTAGCAGCCCAAGGGGACTAGTTGGCTCCAATGAGCAGTTCTTC
CASSPRGLVGSNEQFF
>TRBJ1-2|TRBD1|TRBV25-1|.
TGTGCCAGCAGTGAATATAGGATTGGGCAGGGGGCTGGTGGCTACACCTTC
CASSEYRIGQGAGGYTF
>TRBJ2-5|.|TRBV30|.
TGTGCCTGGAGTAGGAGGGAGTCCCAGTACTTC
CAWSRRESQYF
>TRBJ2-5|.|TRBV19|few
TGTGCCAGTAGTACTCAAGGGGTGGCGGATCTTCAAGAGACCCAGTACTTC
CASSTQGVADLQETQYF
>TRBJ2-1|TRBD1|TRBV7-2|.
TGTGCCAGCAGCCAGGGGGTAGCCAATGAGCAGTTCTTC
CASSQGVANEQFF
>TRBJ2-7|TRBD1|TRBV5-6|few
TGTGCCAGCAGCCCCGGACCGGGACAGGGAAGGTACGAGCAGTACTTC
CASSPGPGQGRYEQYF
>TRBJ2-1|.|TRBV6-5|.
TGTGCCAGCAGTTACAGGGGGAAGGGCGATGAGCAGTTCTTC
CASSYRGKGDEQFF
>TRBJ2-7|.|TRBV7-2|many
TGTGCCAGCAGCTTAGAGGCGGACAGACGAACCTACGAGCAGTACTTC
CASSLEADRRTYEQYF
>TRBJ1-1|TRBD1|TRBV5-6|few
TGTGCCAGCACCTGGACAGGGAGAGGCACTGAAGCTTTCTTT
CASTWTGRGTEAFF
>TRBJ2-7|.|TRBV13|few
TGTGCCAGCACCTTAGGTTCAGGGAACTACGAGCAGTACTTC
CASTLGSGNYEQYF
>TRBJ1-2|.|TRBV29-1|.
TGCAGCGTTGGATTAGGGCGCTATGGCTACACCTTC
CSVGLGRYGYTF
>TRBJ2-7|TRBD2|TRBV28|.
TGTGCCAGCAGTCCCCGGACTAGCGGGAGGATCGAGCAGTACTTC
CASSPRTSGRIEQYF
>TRBJ2-1|.|TRBV7-2|.
TGTGCCAGCAGCGCCGCATTGAGTTCAAATGAGCAGTTCTTC
CASSAALSSNEQFF
>TRBJ2-2|TRBD2|TRBV5-4|many
TGTGCCAGCAGCTCGACTAGCGGGGGGCCCGGGGAGCTGTTTTTT
CASSSTSGGPGELFF
>TRBJ2-3|.|TRBV18|.
TGTGCCAGCTCACCCAGATCATCCTCCGCCACAGGAATAGATACGCAGTATTTT
CASSPRSSSATGIDTQYF
>TRBJ2-5|.|TRBV9|.
TGTGCCAGCAGCGCCTCCGGGATCCAGGGCGAGACCCAGTACTTC
CASSASGIQGETQYF
>TRBJ1-1|.|TRBV25-1|many
TGTGCCAGACGACTAACTCAGGGGAGCACTGAAGCTTTCTTT
CARRLTQGSTEAFF
>TRBJ1-5|TRBD1|TRBV23-1|.
TGCGCCAGCAGTCAAGGGGACAGGGAAACTCAGCCCCAGCATTTT
CASSQGDRETQPQHF
>TRBJ1-5|TRBD1|TRBV4-1|.
TGCGCCAGCAGCCTTGGGACAGGGCTTAATCAGCCCCAGCATTTT
CASSLGTGLNQPQHF
>TRBJ2-3|.|TRBV18|.
TGTGCCAGCTCACCATCGGTTGGGATAACAGATACGCAGTATTTT
CASSPSVGITDTQYF
>TRBJ2-5|TRBD1|TRBV7-8|few
TGTGCCAGCAGCTTAGGGAGGACAGGGCAAGAGACCCAGTACTTC
CASSLGRTGQETQYF
>TRBJ2-1|TRBD2|TRBV7-7|few
TGTGCTAGCAGCTCGACTAGCGGGGAAAGCAATGAGCAGTTCTTC
CASSSTSGESNEQFF
>TRBJ1-6|TRBD1|TRBV9|once
TGTGCCAGCAGTCCGGGACAGACTAATTCACCCCTCCACTTT
CASSPGQTNSPLHF